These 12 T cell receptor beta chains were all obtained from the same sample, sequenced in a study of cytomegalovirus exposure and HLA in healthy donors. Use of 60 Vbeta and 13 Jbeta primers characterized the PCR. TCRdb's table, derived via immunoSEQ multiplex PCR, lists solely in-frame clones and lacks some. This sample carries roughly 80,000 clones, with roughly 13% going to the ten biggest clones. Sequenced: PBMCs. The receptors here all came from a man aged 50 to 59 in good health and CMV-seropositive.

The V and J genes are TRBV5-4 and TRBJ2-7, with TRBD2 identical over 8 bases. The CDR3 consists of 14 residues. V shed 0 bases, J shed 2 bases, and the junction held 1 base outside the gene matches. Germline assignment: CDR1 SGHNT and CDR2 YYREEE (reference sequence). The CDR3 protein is CASSLGREAYEQYF. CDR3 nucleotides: TGTGCCAGCAGCTTGGGGCGGGAGGCCTACGAGCAGTACTTC.

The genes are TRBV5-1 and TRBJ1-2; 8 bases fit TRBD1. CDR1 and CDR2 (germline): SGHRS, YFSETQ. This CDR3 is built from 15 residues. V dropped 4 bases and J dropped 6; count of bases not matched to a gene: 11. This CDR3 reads CASSSVTRGRDGYTF. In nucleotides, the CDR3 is TGCGCCAGCAGCAGTGTGACCAGGGGGCGCGATGGCTACACCTTC.

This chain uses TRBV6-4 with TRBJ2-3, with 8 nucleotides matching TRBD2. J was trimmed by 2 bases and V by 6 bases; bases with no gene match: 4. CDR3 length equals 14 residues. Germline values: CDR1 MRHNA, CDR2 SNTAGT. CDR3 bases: TGTGCCAGCAGGGAGCGGGGGCCCACAGATACGCAGTATTTT. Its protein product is CASRERGPTDTQYF.

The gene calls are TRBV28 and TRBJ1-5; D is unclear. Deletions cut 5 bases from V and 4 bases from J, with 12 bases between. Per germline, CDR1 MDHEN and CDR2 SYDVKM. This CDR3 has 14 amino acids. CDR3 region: CASSRRGSNQPQHF. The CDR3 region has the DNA TGTGCCAGCAGTCGGAGAGGCTCGAATCAGCCCCAGCATTTT.

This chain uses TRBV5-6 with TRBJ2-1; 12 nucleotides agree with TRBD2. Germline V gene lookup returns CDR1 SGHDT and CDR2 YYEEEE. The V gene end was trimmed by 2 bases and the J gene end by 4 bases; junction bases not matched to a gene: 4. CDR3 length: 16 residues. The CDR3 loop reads CASSFLAGGGYNEQFF. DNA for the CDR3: TGTGCCAGCAGCTTCCTAGCGGGAGGGGGGTACAATGAGCAGTTCTTC.

CDR3 bases: TGTGCCTGGAGTGTTGGGGCACGCAACGTAGAGACCCAGTACTTC. Its translation is CAWSVGARNVETQYF. The J gene is TRBJ2-5, the V gene TRBV30; perhaps TRBD1 as D (5 bases). The germline CDR1 and CDR2 sequences are GTSNPN and SVGIG (reference sequence). V dropped 0 bases and J dropped 4 bases, with 15 bases sitting between them. The CDR3 loop spans 15 amino acids.

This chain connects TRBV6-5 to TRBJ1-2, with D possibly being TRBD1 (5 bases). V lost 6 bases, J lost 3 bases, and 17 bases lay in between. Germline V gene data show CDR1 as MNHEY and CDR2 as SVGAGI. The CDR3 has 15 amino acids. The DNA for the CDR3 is TGTGCCAGCAGCCCGTCGGGGGGACCTCACTATGGCTACACCTTC. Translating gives CASSPSGGPHYGYTF.

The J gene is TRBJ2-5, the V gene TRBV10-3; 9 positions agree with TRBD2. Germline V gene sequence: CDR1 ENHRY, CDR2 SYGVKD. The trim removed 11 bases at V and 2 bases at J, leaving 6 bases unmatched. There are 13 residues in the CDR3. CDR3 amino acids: CASSGGNQETQYF. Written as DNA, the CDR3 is TGTGCCTCGAGCGGGGGGAATCAAGAGACCCAGTACTTC.

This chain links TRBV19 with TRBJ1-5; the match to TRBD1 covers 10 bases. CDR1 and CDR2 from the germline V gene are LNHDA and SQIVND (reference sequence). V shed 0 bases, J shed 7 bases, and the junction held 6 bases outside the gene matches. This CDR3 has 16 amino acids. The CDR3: CASSIEDRGYVQPQHF. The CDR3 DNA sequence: TGTGCCAGTAGTATAGAGGACAGGGGGTATGTCCAGCCCCAGCATTTT.

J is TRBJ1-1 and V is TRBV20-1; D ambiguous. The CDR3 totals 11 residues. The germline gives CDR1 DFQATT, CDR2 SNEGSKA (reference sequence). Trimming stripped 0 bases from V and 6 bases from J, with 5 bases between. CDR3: CSARDRSEAFF. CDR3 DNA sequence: TGCAGTGCTAGAGATCGGTCTGAAGCTTTCTTT.

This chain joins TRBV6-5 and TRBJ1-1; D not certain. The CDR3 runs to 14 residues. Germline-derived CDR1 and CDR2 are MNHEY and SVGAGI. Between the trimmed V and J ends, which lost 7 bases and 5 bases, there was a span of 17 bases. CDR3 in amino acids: CASILPGSATEAFF. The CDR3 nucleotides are TGTGCCAGCATTTTACCGGGATCAGCAACTGAAGCTTTCTTT.

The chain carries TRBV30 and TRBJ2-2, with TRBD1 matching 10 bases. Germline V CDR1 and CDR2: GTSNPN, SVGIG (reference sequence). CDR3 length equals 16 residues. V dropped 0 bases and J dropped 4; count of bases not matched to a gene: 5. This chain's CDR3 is CAWSVQDRGFTGELFF. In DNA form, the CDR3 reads TGTGCCTGGAGTGTACAGGACAGGGGGTTCACCGGGGAGCTGTTTTTT.